This paragraph reports one T cell receptor (beta chain). As yet, its antigen is unknown. This sample is part of a study of STAT5B mutations in CD4+ large granular lymphocyte leukemia. Notes on the study in general: About a quarter of private leukemic clonotypes occurred rarely in other patients' non-leukemic repertoires.

The germline V gene has CDR1 LNHDA and CDR2 SQIVND (reference sequence). V lost 9 bases to trimming and J lost 4 bases; unmatched junction nucleotides: 9. This CDR3 spans 14 amino acids. Libraries were prepared by immunoSEQ multiplex PCR; TCRdb keeps only in-frame clonotypes and omits some of them. The table has more than 6,000 clones, just under 75% seen once; the top ten hold about 1.9%. This TCR was sampled from a woman in her 70s with CD4+ T-cell large granular lymphocyte leukemia. The chain employs TRBV19 and TRBJ2-3; 8 bases map to TRBD2. Input material: PBMCs. Written as DNA, the CDR3 is TGTGCCAGCAGAGCGGGAGCTCCCCCAGATACGCAGTATTTT. As protein: CASRAGAPPDTQYF.